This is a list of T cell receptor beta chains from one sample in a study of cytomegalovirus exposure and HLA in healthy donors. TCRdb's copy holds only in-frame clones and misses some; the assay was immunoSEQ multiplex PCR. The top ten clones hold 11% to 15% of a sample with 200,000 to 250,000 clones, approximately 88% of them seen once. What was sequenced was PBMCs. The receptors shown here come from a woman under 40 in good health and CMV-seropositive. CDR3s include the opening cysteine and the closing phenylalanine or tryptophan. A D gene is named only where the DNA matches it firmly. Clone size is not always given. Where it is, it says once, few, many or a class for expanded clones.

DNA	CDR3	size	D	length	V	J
TGTGCCAGCAAAAGGGCGGACGAGCAGTACTTC	CASKRADEQYF	-	-	11	TRBV6-1	TRBJ2-7
TGTGCCAGCAGCTCGCGCAGGGATAGCAATCAGCCCCAGCATTTT	CASSSRRDSNQPQHF	once	-	15	TRBV7-8	TRBJ1-5
TGTGCCAGCGGAGACATTACCTACGAGCAGTACTTC	CASGDITYEQYF	-	-	12	TRBV6-5	TRBJ2-7
TGTGCCAGCAGCCCCAGTGGGGGACTGAACACTGAAGCTTTCTTT	CASSPSGGLNTEAFF	-	-	15	TRBV9	TRBJ1-1
TGTGCCAGCAGCCCGGGTAATTTAGATACGCAGTATTTT	CASSPGNLDTQYF	once	-	13	TRBV5-8	TRBJ2-3
TGTGCCAGCATCAAATCGGGGGGCGGCAATCGAAAATGGTATAATGAGCAGTTCTTC	CASIKSGGGNRKWYNEQFF	-	-	19	TRBV28	TRBJ2-1
TGTGCCAGCTCACCACGGAGGGCCGTGGATGAGCAGTTCTTC	CASSPRRAVDEQFF	-	-	14	TRBV18	TRBJ2-1
TGTGCCAGCAGTTACTCGGGACAGGACTATGGCTACACCTTC	CASSYSGQDYGYTF	once	TRBD1	14	TRBV6-5	TRBJ1-2
TGTGCCAGTAGTATACAGGGCGATGAGCAGTTCTTC	CASSIQGDEQFF	-	-	12	TRBV19	TRBJ2-1
TGTGCCTGGGAGGAGGGAACTGGAAACACCATATATTTT	CAWEEGTGNTIYF	-	-	13	TRBV30	TRBJ1-3
TGTGCCAGTAGTACTCTAGCGGGAGGCCTTGGCGGGGAGCTGTTTTTT	CASSTLAGGLGGELFF	-	TRBD2	16	TRBV19	TRBJ2-2
TGTGCCAGCCGACTTGAGGGGAACCGCGGGCAGTATTTT	CASRLEGNRGQYF	-	-	13	TRBV18	TRBJ2-3
TGTGCCAGTAGTTTCGGTCTTAATAGCAATCAGCCCCAGCATTTT	CASSFGLNSNQPQHF	-	-	15	TRBV19	TRBJ1-5
TGTGCCAGTAGTCCGCACCCCGGACAGCCCATGAACACTGAAGCTTTCTTT	CASSPHPGQPMNTEAFF	-	-	17	TRBV19	TRBJ1-1
TGTGCCAGCAGCTTAGTAGCAGGGGCCTACGAGCAGTACTTC	CASSLVAGAYEQYF	-	-	14	TRBV11-2	TRBJ2-7
TGTGCCAGCTCACCGGGACCCGGGGAGCTGTTTTTT	CASSPGPGELFF	-	-	12	TRBV18	TRBJ2-2
TGTGCCAGCAGCTCAACGAAATTTACAGGATCCTACGAGCAGTACTTC	CASSSTKFTGSYEQYF	-	-	16	TRBV11-2	TRBJ2-7
TGTGCCAGCAGTTTATTTAGGGGGGCTGGAGCAGATACGCAGTATTTT	CASSLFRGAGADTQYF	-	-	16	TRBV27	TRBJ2-3
TGTGCCAGCAGCCCACGTGGGGGTGGTGGCTACACCTTC	CASSPRGGGGYTF	-	-	13	TRBV11-2	TRBJ1-2
TGTGCCAGCAGCACAGGGAACTACAATCAGCCCCAGCATTTT	CASSTGNYNQPQHF	-	-	14	TRBV7-9	TRBJ1-5
TGTGCCAGTAACCCGTCAGGGATGGAGACCTATGGCTACACCTTC	CASNPSGMETYGYTF	few	-	15	TRBV19	TRBJ1-2
TGTGCCTGGATGGGAGGGGGCTGGGAGCAGTTCTTC	CAWMGGGWEQFF	-	-	12	TRBV30	TRBJ2-1
TGCGCCAGCAGCAACGAAGGGACCGCTGAAGCTTTCTTT	CASSNEGTAEAFF	-	-	13	TRBV5-1	TRBJ1-1
TGTGCCAGCAGTGAGAGGGGCAATGAGCAGTTCTTC	CASSERGNEQFF	-	-	12	TRBV28	TRBJ2-1
TGCAGCGCCCAACTAGCGGTGGAGACCCAGTACTTC	CSAQLAVETQYF	-	TRBD2	12	TRBV29-1	TRBJ2-5
TGTGCCAGCAGTTTAGGAGGGGCGAGGGAGACCCAGTACTTC	CASSLGGARETQYF	once	-	14	TRBV27	TRBJ2-5
TGCGCCAGCAGCTTTAGCGGGATTCACAATGAGCAGTTCTTC	CASSFSGIHNEQFF	-	TRBD2	14	TRBV5-1	TRBJ2-1
TGTGCCAGTAGACCCACAGGGAGGTACGGCTACACCTTC	CASRPTGRYGYTF	-	-	13	TRBV19	TRBJ1-2
TGCGCCAGCAGCGCTCCAGGGACAGGCTACACCTTC	CASSAPGTGYTF	few	-	12	TRBV5-1	TRBJ1-2
TGTGCCAGTACCAACGAGGAGGGAAGCACTGAAGCTTTCTTT	CASTNEEGSTEAFF	once	-	14	TRBV19	TRBJ1-1
TGTGCCAGCAGCTTATCATTACTAGCGGGAGGGCACGGGGAGCTGTTTTTT	CASSLSLLAGGHGELFF	-	TRBD2	17	TRBV13	TRBJ2-2